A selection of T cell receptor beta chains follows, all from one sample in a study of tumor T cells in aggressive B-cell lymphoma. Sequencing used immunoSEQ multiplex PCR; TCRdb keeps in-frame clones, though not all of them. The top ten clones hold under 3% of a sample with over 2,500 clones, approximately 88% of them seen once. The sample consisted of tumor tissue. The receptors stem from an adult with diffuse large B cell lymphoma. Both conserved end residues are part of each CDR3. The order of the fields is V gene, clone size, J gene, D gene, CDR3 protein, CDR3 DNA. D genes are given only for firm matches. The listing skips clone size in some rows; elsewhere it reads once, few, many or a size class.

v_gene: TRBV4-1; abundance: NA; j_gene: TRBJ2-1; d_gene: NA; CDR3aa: CASSQQGNEQFF; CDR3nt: TGCGCCAGCAGCCAACAGGGCAATGAGCAGTTCTTC
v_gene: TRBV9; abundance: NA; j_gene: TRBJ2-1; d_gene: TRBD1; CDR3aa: CASSVTGQGEKFF; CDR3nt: TGTGCCAGCAGCGTTACGGGACAGGGGGAGAAGTTCTTC
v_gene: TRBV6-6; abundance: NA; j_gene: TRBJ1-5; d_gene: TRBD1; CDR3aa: CASSPAGTGSQPQHF; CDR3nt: TGTGCCAGCAGTCCCGCCGGGACAGGGAGTCAGCCCCAGCATTTT
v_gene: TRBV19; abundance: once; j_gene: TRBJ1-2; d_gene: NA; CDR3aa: CASSPTTANYGYTF; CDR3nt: TGTGCCAGTAGTCCTACGACAGCTAACTATGGCTACACCTTC
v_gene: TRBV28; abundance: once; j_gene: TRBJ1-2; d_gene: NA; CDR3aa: CASSFVRQDGYTF; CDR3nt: TGTGCCAGCAGTTTTGTCCGGCAGGATGGCTACACCTTC
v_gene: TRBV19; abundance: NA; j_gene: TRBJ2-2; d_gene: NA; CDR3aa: CASSIGPGATGELFF; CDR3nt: TGTGCCAGTAGTATTGGGCCAGGGGCCACCGGGGAGCTGTTTTTT
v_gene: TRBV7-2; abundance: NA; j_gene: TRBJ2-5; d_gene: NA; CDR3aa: CASTRGGLETQYF; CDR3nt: TGTGCCAGCACGCGGGGCGGGCTGGAGACCCAGTACTTC
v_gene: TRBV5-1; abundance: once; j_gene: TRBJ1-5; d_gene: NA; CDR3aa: CASSHNSGQPQHF; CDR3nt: TGCGCCAGCAGCCATAACAGCGGTCAGCCCCAGCATTTT
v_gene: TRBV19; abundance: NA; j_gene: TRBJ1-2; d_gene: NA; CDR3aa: CASSTLGAGYGYTF; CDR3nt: TGTGCCAGTAGTACCTTAGGCGCGGGCTATGGCTACACCTTC
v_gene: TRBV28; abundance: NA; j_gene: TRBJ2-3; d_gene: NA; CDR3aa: CASSSRGAPRTDTQYF; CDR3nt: TGTGCCAGCAGTTCCCGGGGGGCCCCCCGGACAGATACGCAGTATTTT
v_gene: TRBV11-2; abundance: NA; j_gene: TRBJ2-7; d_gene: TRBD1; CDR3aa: CASSLGTGGFEQYF; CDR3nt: TGTGCCAGCAGCTTGGGGACAGGGGGCTTCGAGCAGTACTTC
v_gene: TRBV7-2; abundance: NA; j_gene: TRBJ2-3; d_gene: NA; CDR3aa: CASSLGGWGGTDTQYF; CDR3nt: TGTGCCAGCAGCTTAGGGGGTTGGGGGGGCACAGATACGCAGTATTTT
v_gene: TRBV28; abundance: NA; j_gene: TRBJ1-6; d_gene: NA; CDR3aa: CASISGGGSGSPLHF; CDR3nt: TGTGCCAGCATTTCCGGGGGGGGCAGCGGTTCACCCCTCCACTTT
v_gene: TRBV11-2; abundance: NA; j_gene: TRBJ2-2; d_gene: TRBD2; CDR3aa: CASTPAGLAGPGELFF; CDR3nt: TGTGCCAGCACCCCCGCGGGACTAGCGGGTCCCGGGGAGCTGTTTTTT
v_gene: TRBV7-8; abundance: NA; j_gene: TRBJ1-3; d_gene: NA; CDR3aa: CASQFGFGNTIYF; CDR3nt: TGTGCCAGCCAATTCGGGTTTGGAAACACCATATATTTT
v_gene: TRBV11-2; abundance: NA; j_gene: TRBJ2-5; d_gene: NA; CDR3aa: CASSFRGGKSHQETQYF; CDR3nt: TGTGCCAGCAGCTTTAGGGGGGGCAAATCCCACCAAGAGACCCAGTACTTC
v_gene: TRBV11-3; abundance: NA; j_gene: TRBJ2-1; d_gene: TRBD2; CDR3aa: CASSLLAGGNEQFF; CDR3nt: TGTGCCAGCAGCTTACTAGCGGGGGGTAATGAGCAGTTCTTC
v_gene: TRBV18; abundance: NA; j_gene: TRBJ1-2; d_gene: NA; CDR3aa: CASSPIAGANGYTF; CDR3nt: TGTGCCAGCTCACCAATAGCGGGGGCGAACGGCTACACCTTC
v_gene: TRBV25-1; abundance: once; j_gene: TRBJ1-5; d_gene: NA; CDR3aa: CASSEVGQPQHF; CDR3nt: TGTGCCAGCAGTGAAGTCGGTCAGCCCCAGCATTTT
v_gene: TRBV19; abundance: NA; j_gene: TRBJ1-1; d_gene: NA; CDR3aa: CASSPDRTEAFF; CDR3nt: TGTGCCAGTAGTCCCGACAGGACTGAAGCTTTCTTT
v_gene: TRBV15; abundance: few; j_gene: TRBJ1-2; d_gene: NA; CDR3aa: CATSRVGGYGYTF; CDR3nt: TGTGCCACCAGCAGAGTGGGCGGGTATGGCTACACCTTC
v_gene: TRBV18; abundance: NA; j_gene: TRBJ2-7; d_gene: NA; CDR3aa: CASSPLENSYEQYF; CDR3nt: TGTGCCAGCTCACCATTAGAGAACTCCTACGAGCAGTACTTC
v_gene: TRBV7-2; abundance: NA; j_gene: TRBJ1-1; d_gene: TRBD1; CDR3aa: CASSARTGLNTEAFF; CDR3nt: TGTGCCAGCAGCGCGCGGACAGGGCTGAACACTGAAGCTTTCTTT
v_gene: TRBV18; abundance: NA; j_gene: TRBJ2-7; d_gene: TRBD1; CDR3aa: CASSPSGQLYEQYF; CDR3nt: TGTGCCAGCTCACCATCGGGACAGCTCTACGAGCAGTACTTC
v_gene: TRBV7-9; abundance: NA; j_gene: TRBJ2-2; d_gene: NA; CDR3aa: CASSLAARQVSLFF; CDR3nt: TGTGCCAGCAGCTTAGCCGCGCGACAGGTTTCGCTGTTTTTT
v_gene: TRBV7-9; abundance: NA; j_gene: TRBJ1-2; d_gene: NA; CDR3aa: CASSSIRQLANYGYTF; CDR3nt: TGTGCCAGCAGCTCAATACGACAGTTAGCTAACTATGGCTACACCTTC
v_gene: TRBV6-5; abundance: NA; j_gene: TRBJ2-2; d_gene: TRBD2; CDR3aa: CASRSGANTGELFF; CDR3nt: TGTGCCAGCAGGAGCGGGGCAAACACCGGGGAGCTGTTTTTT
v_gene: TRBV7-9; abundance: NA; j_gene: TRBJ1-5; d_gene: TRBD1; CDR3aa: CASSLGQGIDNQPQHF; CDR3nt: TGTGCCAGCAGCTTAGGACAGGGAATAGACAATCAGCCCCAGCATTTT
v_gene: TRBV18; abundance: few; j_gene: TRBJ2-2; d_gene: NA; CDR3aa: CASSPLVTAGELFF; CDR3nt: TGTGCCAGCTCTCCCCTAGTGACGGCCGGGGAGCTGTTTTTT
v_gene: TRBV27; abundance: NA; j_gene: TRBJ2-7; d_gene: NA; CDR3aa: CASRRDSGEQYF; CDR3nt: TGTGCCAGCAGGAGGGACTCAGGGGAGCAGTACTTC
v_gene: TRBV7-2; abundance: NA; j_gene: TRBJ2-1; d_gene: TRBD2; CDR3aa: CASSLSPGGTEQFF; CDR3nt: TGTGCCAGCAGCTTATCTCCGGGGGGTACCGAGCAGTTCTTC
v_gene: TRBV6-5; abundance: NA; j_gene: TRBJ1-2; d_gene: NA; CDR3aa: CASSYDGRYGYTF; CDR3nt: TGTGCCAGCAGTTACGATGGGCGTTATGGCTACACCTTC
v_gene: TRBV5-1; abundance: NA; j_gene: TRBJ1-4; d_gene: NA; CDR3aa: CASSLARVANEKLFF; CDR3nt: TGCGCCAGCAGCTTGGCCAGGGTAGCTAATGAAAAACTGTTTTTT
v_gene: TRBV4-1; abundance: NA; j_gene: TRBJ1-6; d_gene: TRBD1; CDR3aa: CASSQEGTGGSPLHF; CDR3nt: TGCGCCAGCAGCCAAGAAGGGACAGGGGGGTCACCCCTCCACTTT
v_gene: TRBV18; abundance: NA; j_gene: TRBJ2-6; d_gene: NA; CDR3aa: CASSPLTVTGANVLTF; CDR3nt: TGTGCCAGCTCACCCTTGACAGTAACTGGGGCCAACGTCCTGACTTTC
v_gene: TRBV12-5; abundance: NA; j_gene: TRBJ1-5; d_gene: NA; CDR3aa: CASGLVLGGPNQPQHF; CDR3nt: TGTGCTAGTGGTTTGGTACTGGGGGGTCCAAATCAGCCCCAGCATTTT
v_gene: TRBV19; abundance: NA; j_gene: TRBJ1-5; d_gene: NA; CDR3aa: CASSVRVQPQHF; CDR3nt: TGTGCCAGTAGTGTCAGGGTTCAGCCCCAGCATTTT
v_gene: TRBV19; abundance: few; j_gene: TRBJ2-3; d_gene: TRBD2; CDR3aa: CASSIAASGGTDTQYF; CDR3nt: TGTGCCAGTAGTATAGCGGCTAGCGGGGGCACAGATACGCAGTATTTT
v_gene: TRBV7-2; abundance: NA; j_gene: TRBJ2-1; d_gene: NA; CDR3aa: CASSLGLNNNEQFF; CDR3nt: TGTGCCAGCAGCTTAGGACTAAATAACAATGAGCAGTTCTTC
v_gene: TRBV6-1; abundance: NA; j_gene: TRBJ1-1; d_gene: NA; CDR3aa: CASLYTEAFF; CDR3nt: TGTGCCAGTCTGTACACTGAAGCTTTCTTT
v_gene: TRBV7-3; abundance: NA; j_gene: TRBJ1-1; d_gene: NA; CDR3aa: CASSETANTEAFF; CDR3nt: TGTGCCAGCAGCGAGACAGCGAACACTGAAGCTTTCTTT
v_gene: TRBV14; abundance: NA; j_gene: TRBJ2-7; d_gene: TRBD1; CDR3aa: CASSLQGGNFHEQYF; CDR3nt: TGTGCCAGCAGCCTACAGGGGGGAAATTTCCACGAGCAGTACTTC
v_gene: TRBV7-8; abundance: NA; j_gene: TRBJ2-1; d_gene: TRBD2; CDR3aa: CASSLALTSGGEQFF; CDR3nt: TGTGCCAGCAGCTTAGCCCTGACTAGCGGGGGGGAGCAGTTCTTC
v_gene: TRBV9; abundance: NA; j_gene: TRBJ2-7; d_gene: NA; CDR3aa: CASSPYYEQYF; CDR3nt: TGTGCCAGCAGTCCCTACTACGAGCAGTACTTC
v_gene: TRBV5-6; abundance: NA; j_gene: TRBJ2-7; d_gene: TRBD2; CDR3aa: CASSLRSSGGYEQYF; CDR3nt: TGTGCCAGCAGCTTGCGGTCTAGCGGGGGCTACGAGCAGTACTTC
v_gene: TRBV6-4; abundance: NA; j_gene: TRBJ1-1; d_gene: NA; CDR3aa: CASSDEMMTEAFF; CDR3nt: TGTGCCAGCAGTGACGAGATGATGACTGAAGCTTTCTTT
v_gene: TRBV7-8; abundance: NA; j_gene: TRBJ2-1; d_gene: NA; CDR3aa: CASSLALAYNEQFF; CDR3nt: TGTGCCAGCAGCTTAGCCCTAGCCTACAATGAGCAGTTCTTC
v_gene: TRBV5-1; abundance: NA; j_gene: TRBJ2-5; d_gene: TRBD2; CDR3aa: CASSLGGTSGGQETQYF; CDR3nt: TGCGCCAGCAGCTTGGGGGGGACTAGCGGGGGCCAAGAGACCCAGTACTTC